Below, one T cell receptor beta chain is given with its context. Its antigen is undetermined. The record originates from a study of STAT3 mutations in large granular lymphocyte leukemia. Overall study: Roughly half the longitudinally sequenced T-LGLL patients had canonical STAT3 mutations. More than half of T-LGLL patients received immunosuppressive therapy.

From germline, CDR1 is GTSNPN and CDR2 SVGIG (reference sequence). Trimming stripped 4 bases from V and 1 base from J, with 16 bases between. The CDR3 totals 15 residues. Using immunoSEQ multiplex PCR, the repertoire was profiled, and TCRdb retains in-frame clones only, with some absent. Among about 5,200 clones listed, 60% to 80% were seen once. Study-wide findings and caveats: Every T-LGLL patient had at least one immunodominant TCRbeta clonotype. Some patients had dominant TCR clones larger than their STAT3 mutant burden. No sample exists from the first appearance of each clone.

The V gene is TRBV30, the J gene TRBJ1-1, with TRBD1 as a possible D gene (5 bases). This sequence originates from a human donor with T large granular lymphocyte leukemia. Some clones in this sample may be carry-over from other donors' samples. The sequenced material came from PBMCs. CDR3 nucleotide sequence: TGTGCCTGGAAAACTATGGCAGGGCGGAACACTGAAGCTTTCTTT. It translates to CAWKTMAGRNTEAFF. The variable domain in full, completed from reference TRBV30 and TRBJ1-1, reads SQTIHQWPATLVQPVGSPLSLECTVEGTSNPNLYWYRQAAGRGLQLLFYSVGIGQISSEVPQNLSASRPQDRQFILSSKKLLLSDSGFYLCAWKTMAGRNTEAFFGQGTRLTVV.